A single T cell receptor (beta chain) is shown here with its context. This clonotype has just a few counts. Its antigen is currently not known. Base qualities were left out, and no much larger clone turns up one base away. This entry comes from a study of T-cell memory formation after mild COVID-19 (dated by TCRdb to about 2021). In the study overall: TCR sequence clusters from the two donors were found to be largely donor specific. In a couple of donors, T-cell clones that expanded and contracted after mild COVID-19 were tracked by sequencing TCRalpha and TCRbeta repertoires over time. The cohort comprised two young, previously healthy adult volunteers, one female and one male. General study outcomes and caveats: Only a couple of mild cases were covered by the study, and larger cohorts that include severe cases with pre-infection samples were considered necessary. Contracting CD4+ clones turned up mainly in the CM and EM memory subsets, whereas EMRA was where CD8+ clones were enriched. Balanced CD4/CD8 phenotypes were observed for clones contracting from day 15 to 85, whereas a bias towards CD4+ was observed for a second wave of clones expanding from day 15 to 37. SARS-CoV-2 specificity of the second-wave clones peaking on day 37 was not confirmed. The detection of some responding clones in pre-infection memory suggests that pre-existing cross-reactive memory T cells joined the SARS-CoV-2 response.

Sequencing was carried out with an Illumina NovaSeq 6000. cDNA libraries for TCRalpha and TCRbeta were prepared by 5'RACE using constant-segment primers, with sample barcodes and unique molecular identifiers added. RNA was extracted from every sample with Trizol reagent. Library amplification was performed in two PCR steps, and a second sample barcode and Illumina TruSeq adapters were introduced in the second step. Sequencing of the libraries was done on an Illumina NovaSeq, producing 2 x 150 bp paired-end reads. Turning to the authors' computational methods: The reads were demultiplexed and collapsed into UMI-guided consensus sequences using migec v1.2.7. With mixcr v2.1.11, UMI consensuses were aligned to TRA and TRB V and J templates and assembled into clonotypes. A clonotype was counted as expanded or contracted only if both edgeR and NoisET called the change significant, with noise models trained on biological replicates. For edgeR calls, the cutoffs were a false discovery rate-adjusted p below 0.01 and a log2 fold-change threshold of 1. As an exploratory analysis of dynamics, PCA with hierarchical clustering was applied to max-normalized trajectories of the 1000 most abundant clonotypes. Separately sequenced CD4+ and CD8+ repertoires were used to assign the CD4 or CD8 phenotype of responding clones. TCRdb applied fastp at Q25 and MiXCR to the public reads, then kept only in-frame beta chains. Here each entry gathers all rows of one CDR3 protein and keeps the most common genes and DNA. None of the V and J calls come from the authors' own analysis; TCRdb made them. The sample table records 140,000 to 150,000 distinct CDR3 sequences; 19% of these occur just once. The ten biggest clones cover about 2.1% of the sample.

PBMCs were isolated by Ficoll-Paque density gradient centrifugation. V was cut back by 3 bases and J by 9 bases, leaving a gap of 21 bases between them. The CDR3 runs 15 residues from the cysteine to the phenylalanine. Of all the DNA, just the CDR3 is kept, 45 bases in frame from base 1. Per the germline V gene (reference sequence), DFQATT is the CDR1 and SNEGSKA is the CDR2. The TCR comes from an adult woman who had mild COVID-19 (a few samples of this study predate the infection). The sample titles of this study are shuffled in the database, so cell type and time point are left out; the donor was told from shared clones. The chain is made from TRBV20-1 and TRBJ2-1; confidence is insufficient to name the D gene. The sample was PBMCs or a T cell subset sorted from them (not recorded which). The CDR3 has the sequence CSASALASRSGEQFF. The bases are TGCAGTGCTAGCGCCCTTGCGTCTCGCTCGGGTGAGCAGTTCTTC.